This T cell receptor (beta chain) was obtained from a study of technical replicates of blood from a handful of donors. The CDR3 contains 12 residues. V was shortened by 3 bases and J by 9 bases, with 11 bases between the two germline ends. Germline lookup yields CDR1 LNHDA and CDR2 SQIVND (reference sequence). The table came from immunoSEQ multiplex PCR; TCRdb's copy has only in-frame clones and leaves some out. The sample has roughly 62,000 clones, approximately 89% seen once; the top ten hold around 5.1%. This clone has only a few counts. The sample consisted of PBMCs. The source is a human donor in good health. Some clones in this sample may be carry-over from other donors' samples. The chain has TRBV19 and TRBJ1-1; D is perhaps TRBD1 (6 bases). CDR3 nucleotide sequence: TGTGCCAGTAGTATCCCGACAGGTCAAGCTTTCTTT. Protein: CASSIPTGQAFF.